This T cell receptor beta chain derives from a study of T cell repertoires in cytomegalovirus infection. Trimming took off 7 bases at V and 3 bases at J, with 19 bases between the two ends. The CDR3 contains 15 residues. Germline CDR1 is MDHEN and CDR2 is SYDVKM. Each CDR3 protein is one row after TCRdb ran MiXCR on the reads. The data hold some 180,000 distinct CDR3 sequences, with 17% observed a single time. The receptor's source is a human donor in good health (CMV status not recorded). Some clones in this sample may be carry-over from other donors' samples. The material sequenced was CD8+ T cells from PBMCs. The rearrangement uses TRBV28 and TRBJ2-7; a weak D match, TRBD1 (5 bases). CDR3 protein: CASNYRRNWIYEQYF. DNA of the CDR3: TGTGCCAGCAACTACAGGCGAAACTGGATCTACGAGCAGTACTTC.